Following are 29 T cell receptor beta chains from one sample sequenced in a study of blood T cell repertoires in COVID-19. Using immunoSEQ multiplex PCR, the repertoire was profiled, and TCRdb retains in-frame clones only, with some absent. Of a few hundred thousand clones in the sample, 84% are singletons; the top ten hold about 3.5%. Sequencing was performed on PBMCs or T cells enriched from blood (not recorded which). These receptors all stem from a man aged 45-60 years who had recovered from COVID-19.

V and J are TRBV6-5 and TRBJ2-2; D remains ambiguous. Trimming shortened V by 0 bases and J by 4 bases, and 9 bases separated the two germline ends. This CDR3 comprises 15 residues. Germline CDR1 MNHEY, CDR2 SVGAGI. CDR3 sequence (DNA): TGTGCCAGCAGTTACTCGCCTAGAATCACCGGGGAGCTGTTTTTT. Its protein product is CASSYSPRITGELFF.

The chain has TRBV19 and TRBJ2-6, with D possibly being TRBD1 (6 bases). Germline CDR1 reads LNHDA; CDR2 reads SQIVND (reference sequence). The CDR3 totals 15 residues. The V and J ends lost 3 bases and 3 bases respectively, with 9 bases between them. CDR3 sequence reads: CASSIQGFGANVLTF. The CDR3 DNA reads TGTGCCAGTAGTATCCAGGGGTTTGGGGCCAACGTCCTGACTTTC.

The chain employs TRBV29-1 and TRBJ1-3; D is unresolved. This CDR3 contains 12 residues. V lost 5 bases, J lost 6 bases, and 11 bases lay in between. Germline CDR1 SQVTM, CDR2 ANQGSEA. CDR3 residues: CSVREGQNTIYF. In DNA, the CDR3 is TGCAGCGTTCGGGAAGGGCAAAACACCATATATTTT.

The chain combines TRBV19 with TRBJ1-1, with D perhaps TRBD1 (5 bases). CDR1 is LNHDA, CDR2 SQIVND, per germline (reference sequence). This CDR3 spans 12 amino acids. Trimming removed 3 bases from V and 8 bases from J, with 10 bases in between. Here the CDR3 DNA reads TGTGCCAGTAGTATGCGGGGCGGGGAAGCTTTCTTT. It yields the protein CASSMRGGEAFF.

The chain has TRBV15 and TRBJ2-1, with D tentatively TRBD2 (6 bases). CDR1 and CDR2 (germline): LNHNV, YYDKDF (reference sequence). CDR3 length equals 20 residues. With 1 base removed from V and 0 bases from J, the gap between germline ends came to 22 bases. CDR3 coding DNA: TGTGCCACCAGCAGAGTACGTGCGGGATTGTCAAAAAGCTCCTACAATGAGCAGTTCTTC. Encoded protein: CATSRVRAGLSKSSYNEQFF.

The gene calls are TRBV14 and TRBJ2-2, with a tentative D call TRBD2 (5 bases). With 2 bases removed from V and 6 bases from J, the gap between germline ends came to 13 bases. Germline CDR1 is SGHDN and CDR2 is FVKESK. This CDR3 has 15 amino acids. The DNA for the CDR3 is TGTGCCAGCAGCCAACCAGGCTCGGACTCCGGGGAGCTGTTTTTT. It is translated as CASSQPGSDSGELFF.

The V call is TRBV7-9, the J call TRBJ1-3; 7 positions match TRBD1. This CDR3 spans 12 amino acids. CDR1 is SEHNR and CDR2 is FQNEAQ in the germline V gene (reference sequence). V gave up 8 bases and J gave up 4 bases; unmatched junction bases: 2. The CDR3 here is CASGTAGNTIYF. The CDR3 nucleotides are TGTGCCAGCGGGACAGCCGGAAACACCATATATTTT.

The rearrangement links TRBV30 to TRBJ1-2; D gene uncertain. V gave up 0 bases and J gave up 6 bases, with 8 bases separating them. The CDR3 loop spans 12 amino acids. From germline, CDR1 is GTSNPN and CDR2 SVGIG (reference sequence). The DNA of the CDR3 is TGTGCCTGGAGTGTTACAGCCCATGGCTACACCTTC. As protein: CAWSVTAHGYTF.

The rearrangement links TRBV24-1 to TRBJ2-1; D is undetermined. The CDR3 extends over 13 amino acids. Trimming removed 3 bases at V and 3 bases at J, with 5 bases between. The germline V gene encodes CDR1 KGHDR and CDR2 SFDVKD. In nucleotides, the CDR3 is TGTGCCACCAGTGATACTGGCTACAATGAGCAGTTCTTC. Protein: CATSDTGYNEQFF.

The chain carries TRBV7-2 and TRBJ1-6; a weak D match, TRBD1 (6 bases). Germline CDR1 SGHTA, CDR2 FQGNSA. The CDR3 totals 16 residues. V lost 0 bases to trimming and J lost 3 bases, with 9 bases between them. This CDR3 reads CASSLAGGNYNSPLHF. The CDR3 DNA is TGTGCCAGCAGCTTAGCAGGGGGAAACTATAATTCACCCCTCCACTTT.

The sample holds many counts of this clone. This sequence joins TRBV5-1 and TRBJ1-4, with a weak D call TRBD1 (6 bases). Trimming removed 4 bases from V and 0 bases from J, with 10 bases in between. The CDR3 extends over 15 amino acids. The germline V gene has CDR1 SGHRS and CDR2 YFSETQ. In DNA, the CDR3 is TGCGCCAGCAGCCGGGACATCTCAACTAATGAAAAACTGTTTTTT. It codes for CASSRDISTNEKLFF.

This chain connects TRBV27 to TRBJ2-5; D is possibly TRBD2 (5 bases). V lost 0 bases, J lost 4 bases, and 6 bases lay in between. CDR1 and CDR2 from the germline V gene are MNHEY and SMNVEV (reference sequence). The CDR3 has 13 residues. CDR3 sequence: CASSLSRAETQYF. CDR3 nucleotides: TGTGCCAGCAGTTTATCGAGGGCAGAGACCCAGTACTTC.

CDR3 bases: TGTGCCAGCATAGAAGCGGGAGGAGGGACCCAGTACTTC. Amino acids: CASIEAGGGTQYF. The V gene is TRBV28, the J gene TRBJ2-5; TRBD2 aligns across 9 bases. Trimming at V came to 7 bases and at J to 7 bases, leaving 7 bases not matched to a gene. The CDR3 totals 13 residues. Looked up from germline, CDR1 is MDHEN and CDR2 is SYDVKM. Using reference TRBV28 and TRBJ2-5 for the parts outside the CDR3, the full variable domain is DVKVTQSSRYLVKRTGEKVFLECVQDMDHENMFWYRQDPGLGLRLIYFSYDVKMKEKGDIPEGYSVSREKKERFSLILESASTNQTSMYLCASIEAGGGTQYFGPGTRLLVL.

This clone appeared a few times. This rearrangement joins TRBV9 to TRBJ2-5; perhaps TRBD2 as D (7 bases). The CDR3 consists of 15 residues. The ends were cut back, 3 bases at V and 5 bases at J, with 17 bases in the middle. Germline V lookup: CDR1 SGDLS, CDR2 YYNGEE. The CDR3 nucleotides read TGTGCCAGCAGCGACCTTAGGGGGGGTGCGGAGACCCAGTACTTC. Translated, it gives CASSDLRGGAETQYF.

The rearrangement links TRBV10-3 to TRBJ2-5, with D maybe TRBD2 (6 bases). The CDR3 is 15 amino acids. The germline V gene encodes CDR1 ENHRY and CDR2 SYGVKD. The V end lost 3 bases, the J end lost 0 bases, and 11 bases lay between the germline ends. CDR3 bases: TGTGCCATCAGTGAAGGGCTAGCGCACCAAGAGACCCAGTACTTC. Encoded protein: CAISEGLAHQETQYF.

V and J are TRBV11-2 and TRBJ2-1, with a tentative D call TRBD1 (6 bases). The CDR3 has 17 amino acids. Germline lookup yields CDR1 SGHAT and CDR2 FQNNGV. V was cut by 5 bases and J by 10 bases, with 27 bases left in between. CDR3 protein: CASSPPPGTHSYGEQFF. The CDR3 DNA reads TGTGCCAGCAGCCCCCCACCCGGGACACACAGTTATGGGGAGCAGTTCTTC.

The chain links TRBV9 to TRBJ2-3; 8 nucleotides agree with TRBD2. Trimming at V came to 4 bases and at J to 8 bases, leaving 12 bases not matched to a gene. This CDR3 has 15 residues. CDR1 and CDR2 (germline): SGDLS, YYNGEE. CDR3: CASSQRSGGAATQYF. The CDR3 DNA reads as TGTGCCAGCAGCCAAAGGAGCGGGGGTGCGGCTACGCAGTATTTT.

The V and J genes are TRBV10-2 and TRBJ1-1; a weak D match, TRBD1 (6 bases). This CDR3 is 14 amino acids long. Between the trimmed V and J ends, which lost 6 bases and 4 bases, there was a span of 15 bases. Germline V gene sequence: CDR1 WSHSY, CDR2 SAAADI. The CDR3 DNA follows: TGCGCCAGCAGAACGGGGGGCTCGGTCACTGAAGCTTTCTTT. Protein product: CASRTGGSVTEAFF.

The chain has TRBV12-3 or TRBV12-4 and TRBJ2-2; D is uncertain. This CDR3 has 13 amino acids. V lost 1 base and J 5 bases, leaving 5 bases between the germline ends. CDR3 sequence: CASSLVQTGELFF. CDR3 bases: TGTGCCAGCAGTTTAGTCCAGACCGGGGAGCTGTTTTTT.

This clone was detected only a few times. This rearrangement joins TRBV19 to TRBJ1-2; D may be TRBD1 (5 bases). V dropped 2 bases and J dropped 0 bases, with 22 bases sitting between them. Germline V CDR1 and CDR2: LNHDA, SQIVND (reference sequence). CDR3 length: 19 amino acids. Here the CDR3 DNA reads TGTGCCAGTAGTATAATGGAGGATCTTCGGGGGGGGTCTAACTATGGCTACACCTTC. Amino acids: CASSIMEDLRGGSNYGYTF.

This chain uses TRBV24-1 with TRBJ2-3; a possible D gene is TRBD2 (7 bases). Trimming stripped 9 bases from V and 9 bases from J, with 12 bases between. CDR3 length: 11 amino acids. Germline-derived CDR1 and CDR2 are KGHDR and SFDVKD. CDR3 nucleotide sequence: TGTGCCACCGGGGGGGGGCGGACGCAGTATTTT. This codes for CATGGGRTQYF.

This clone was observed once. The V call is TRBV9, the J call TRBJ2-3; 10 bases are a match to TRBD2. CDR1 is SGDLS and CDR2 is YYNGEE in the germline V gene. V trimming: 1 base; J trimming: 6 bases; junction bases outside the gene matches: 17. The CDR3 runs to 19 residues. CDR3 region: CASSVSVRASGRGSDTQYF. DNA for the CDR3: TGTGCCAGCAGCGTATCGGTGAGGGCTAGCGGGAGAGGGTCGGATACGCAGTATTTT.

The chain combines TRBV3-1 (or the pseudogene TRBV3-2) with TRBJ1-4; D unresolved. CDR1 and CDR2 (germline): LGHDT, YNNKEL (reference sequence). This CDR3 has 16 amino acids. V dropped 6 bases and J dropped 0 bases, with 14 bases sitting between them. The CDR3 region has the DNA TGTGCCAGCAGTTCCAGCGGGTTTGCAACTAATGAAAAACTGTTTTTT. Encoded protein: CASSSSGFATNEKLFF.

This chain uses TRBV6-6 with TRBJ2-1; TRBD2 matches 15 bases. Looked up from germline, CDR1 is MNHNY and CDR2 is SVGAGI (reference sequence). The ends lost 5 bases at V and 8 bases at J; junction bases unmatched: 7. The CDR3 consists of 16 residues. CDR3 residues: CASSQGLAGGRDEQFF. The CDR3 region has the DNA TGTGCCAGCAGTCAGGGACTAGCGGGAGGAAGAGATGAGCAGTTCTTC.

The CDR3 loop is CATSREDRGGKLFF. CDR3 nucleotides: TGTGCCACCTCGCGGGAGGACAGGGGAGGAAAACTGTTTTTT. This sequence joins TRBV18 and TRBJ1-4, with 9 bases fitting TRBD1. Germline CDR1 reads KGHSH; CDR2 reads LQKENI. Germline trimming cut 10 bases from V and 10 bases from J; bases unmatched to any gene: 13. The CDR3 has 14 residues. The variable domain in full, completed from reference TRBV18 and TRBJ1-4, reads NAGVMQNPRHLVRRRGQEARLRCSPMKGHSHVYWYRQLPEEGLKFMVYLQKENIIDESGMPKERFSAEFPKEGPSILRIQQVVRGDSAAYFCATSREDRGGKLFFGSGTQLSVL.

The gene calls are TRBV7-3 and TRBJ1-1, with D maybe TRBD1 (5 bases). This CDR3 is 13 amino acids long. Trimming cost V 4 bases and J 1 base, with 7 bases left between them. Germline lookup yields CDR1 SGHTA and CDR2 FQGTGA. DNA of the CDR3: TGTGCCAGCAGCTATACAGGGAACACTGAAGCTTTCTTT. The encoded protein is CASSYTGNTEAFF. Full variable domain (rest looked up from reference TRBV7-3 and TRBJ1-1): GAGVSQTPSNKVTEKGKYVELRCDPISGHTALYWYRQSLGQGPEFLIYFQGTGAADDSGLPNDRFFAVRPEGSVSTLKIQRTERGDSAVYLCASSYTGNTEAFFGQGTRLTVV.

The chain couples TRBV7-2 to TRBJ1-4, with a possible D match to TRBD1 (6 bases). This CDR3 spans 16 amino acids. The V end lost 5 bases, the J end lost 7 bases, and 20 bases lay between the germline ends. Germline CDR1 reads SGHTA; CDR2 reads FQGNSA. In DNA form, the CDR3 reads TGTGCCAGCAGCCGTCGGTTAGTAGGGGGTGGTGAAAAACTGTTTTTT. This codes for CASSRRLVGGGEKLFF.

The chain couples TRBV24-1 to TRBJ1-6; D gene ambiguous. Trimming stripped 7 bases from V and 0 bases from J, with 3 bases between. Germline V CDR1 and CDR2: KGHDR, SFDVKD. The CDR3 is made up of 13 amino acids. As DNA, the CDR3 is TGTGCCACCAGCAGCTCCTATAATTCACCCCTCCACTTT. It specifies CATSSSYNSPLHF.

The J gene is TRBJ2-1, the V gene TRBV5-1; 9 nucleotides line up with TRBD2. V was clipped by 2 bases and J by 8 bases; unmatched bases: 8. The germline V gene encodes CDR1 SGHRS and CDR2 YFSETQ. The CDR3 length is 15 residues. The CDR3 sequence: CASSFRLAAADEQFF. CDR3 coding DNA: TGCGCCAGCAGCTTCAGACTAGCGGCGGCCGATGAGCAGTTCTTC.